This TCR beta chain was captured by sequencing in a study of blood T cell repertoires in COVID-19. Study-level information: COVID-19 samples from acute and convalescent phases originated in the United States, Italy and Spain. PBMCs, B-cell-depleted T cells, or T cells provided the cDNA or gDNA that made up the material.

The method was immunoSEQ multiplex PCR; TCRdb's version includes in-frame clones alone and lacks a portion of them. In the table there are 93,000 or so clones, roughly 87% of which are singletons. In germline, CDR1 is SEHNR, CDR2 FQNEAQ (reference sequence). The CDR3 is 16 residues long. Trimming removed 0 bases at V and 2 bases at J, with 13 bases between. The chain couples TRBV7-9 to TRBJ2-5; D may be TRBD2 (7 bases). Specimen: peripheral blood. This receptor was taken from a human donor in a cohort sampled during active COVID-19. The CDR3 loop reads CASSLAGGLNQETQYF. CDR3 nucleotides: TGTGCCAGCAGCTTAGCGGGGGGGCTAAATCAAGAGACCCAGTACTTC.